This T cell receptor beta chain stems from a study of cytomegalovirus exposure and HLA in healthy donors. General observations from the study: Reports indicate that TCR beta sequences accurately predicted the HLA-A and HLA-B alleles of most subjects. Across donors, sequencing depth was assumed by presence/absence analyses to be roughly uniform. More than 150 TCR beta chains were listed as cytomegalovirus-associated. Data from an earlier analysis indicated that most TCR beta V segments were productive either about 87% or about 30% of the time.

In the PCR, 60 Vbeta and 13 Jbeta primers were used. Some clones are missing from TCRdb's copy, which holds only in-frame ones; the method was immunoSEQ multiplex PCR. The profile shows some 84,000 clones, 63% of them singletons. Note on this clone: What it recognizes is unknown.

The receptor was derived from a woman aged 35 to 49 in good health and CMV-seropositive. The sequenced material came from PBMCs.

The CDR3 loop reads CASSPRTENQPQHF. The CDR3 DNA reads TGTGCCAGCAGTCCCCGGACAGAGAATCAGCCCCAGCATTTT. The V call is TRBV6-5, the J call TRBJ1-5; a possible D gene is TRBD1 (6 bases). Between the trimmed V and J ends, which lost 5 bases and 4 bases, there was a span of 12 bases. Germline V lookup: CDR1 MNHEY, CDR2 SVGAGI. CDR3 length: 14 residues.